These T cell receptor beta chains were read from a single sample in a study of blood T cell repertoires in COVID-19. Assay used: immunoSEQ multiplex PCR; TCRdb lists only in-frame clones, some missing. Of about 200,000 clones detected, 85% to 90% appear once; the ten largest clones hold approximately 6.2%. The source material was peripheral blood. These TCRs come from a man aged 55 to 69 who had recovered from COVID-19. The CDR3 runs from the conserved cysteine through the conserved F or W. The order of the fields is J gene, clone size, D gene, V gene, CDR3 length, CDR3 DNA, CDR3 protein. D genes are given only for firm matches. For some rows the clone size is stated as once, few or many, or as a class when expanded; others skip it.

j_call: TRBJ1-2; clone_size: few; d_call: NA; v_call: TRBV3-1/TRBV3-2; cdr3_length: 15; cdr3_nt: TGTGCCAGCAGCCCTGCGGGACGGCTGAACTATGGCTACACCTTC; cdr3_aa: CASSPAGRLNYGYTF
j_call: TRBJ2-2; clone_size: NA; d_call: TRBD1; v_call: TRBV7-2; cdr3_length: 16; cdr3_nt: TGTGCCAGCAGCCGTGGACAGGGGGAGTATACCGGGGAGCTGTTTTTT; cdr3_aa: CASSRGQGEYTGELFF
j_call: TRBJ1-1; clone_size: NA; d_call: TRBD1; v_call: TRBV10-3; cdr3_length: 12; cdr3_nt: TGTGCCATCAGTGATACAGGGGATGAAGCTTTCTTT; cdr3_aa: CAISDTGDEAFF
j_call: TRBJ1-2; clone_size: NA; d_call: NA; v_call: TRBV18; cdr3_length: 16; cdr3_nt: TGTGCCAGCTCACTCTCCGGGACACGGGTCGACTATGGCTACACCTTC; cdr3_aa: CASSLSGTRVDYGYTF
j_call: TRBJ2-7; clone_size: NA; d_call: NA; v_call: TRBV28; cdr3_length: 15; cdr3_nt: TGTGCCAGCAGTGCTTGGGCAGGGGTACCCTACGAGCAGTACTTC; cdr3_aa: CASSAWAGVPYEQYF
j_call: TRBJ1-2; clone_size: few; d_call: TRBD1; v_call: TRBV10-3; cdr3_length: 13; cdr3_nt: TGTGCCATCACCTCCGGGACAGACTATGGCTACACCTTC; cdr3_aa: CAITSGTDYGYTF
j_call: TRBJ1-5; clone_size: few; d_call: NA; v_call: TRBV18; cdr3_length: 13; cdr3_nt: TGTGCCAGCTCCCCAGCGGGGAATCAGCCCCAGCATTTT; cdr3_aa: CASSPAGNQPQHF
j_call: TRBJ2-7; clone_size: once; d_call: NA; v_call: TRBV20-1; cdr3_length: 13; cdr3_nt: TGCAGTGCTAGTGCACAGGGATCCTACGAGCAGTACTTC; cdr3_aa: CSASAQGSYEQYF
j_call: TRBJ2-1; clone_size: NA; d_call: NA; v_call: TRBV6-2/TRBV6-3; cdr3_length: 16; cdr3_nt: TGTGCCAGCACCCCTAGGGAGTCGCCGCTCGGTAGCGGGCAGTTCTTC; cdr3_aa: CASTPRESPLGSGQFF
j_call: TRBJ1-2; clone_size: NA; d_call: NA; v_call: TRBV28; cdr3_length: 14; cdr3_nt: TGTGCCAGCAGGTCCTCGGGGGGTGACTATGGCTACACCTTC; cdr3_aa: CASRSSGGDYGYTF
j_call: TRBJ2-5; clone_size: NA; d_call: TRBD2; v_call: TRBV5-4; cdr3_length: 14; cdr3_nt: TGTGCCAGCAGCTTGGAGGGAGGGAGGGAGACCCAGTACTTC; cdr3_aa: CASSLEGGRETQYF
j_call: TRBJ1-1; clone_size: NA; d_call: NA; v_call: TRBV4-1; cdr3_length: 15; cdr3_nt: TGCGCCAGCAGCCAAGATATCGGGGGTAGGACTGAAGCTTTCTTT; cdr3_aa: CASSQDIGGRTEAFF
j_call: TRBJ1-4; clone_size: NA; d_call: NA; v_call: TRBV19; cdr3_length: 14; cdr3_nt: TGTGCCAGTAGTATAATATGGGCTTCTGAAAAACTGTTTTTT; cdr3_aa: CASSIIWASEKLFF